This passage covers 18 T cell receptor beta chains from one sample sequenced in a study of T cell responses to AZD1222 COVID-19 vaccine. Some clones are missing from TCRdb's copy, which holds only in-frame ones; the method was immunoSEQ multiplex PCR. There are around 190,000 clones in the sample; 85% to 95% occur only once, and less than 1.5% lies in the top ten. Sequencing was performed on peripheral blood, taken on day 0 of AZD1222 vaccination. The receptors were sampled from an adult in good health.

The rearrangement joins TRBV18 to TRBJ1-1; D is unresolved. The CDR3 extends over 15 amino acids. Germline V gene lookup returns CDR1 KGHSH and CDR2 LQKENI. Between the trimmed V and J ends, which lost 2 bases and 0 bases, there was a span of 10 bases. The CDR3 DNA reads TGTGCCAGCTCACCATTTGAGGTAGTGAACACTGAAGCTTTCTTT. Its translation is CASSPFEVVNTEAFF. Full variable domain (remainder filled in from reference TRBV18 and TRBJ1-1): NAGVMQNPRHLVRRRGQEARLRCSPMKGHSHVYWYRQLPEEGLKFMVYLQKENIIDESGMPKERFSAEFPKEGPSILRIQQVVRGDSAAYFCASSPFEVVNTEAFFGQGTRLTVV.

The gene calls are TRBV5-8 and TRBJ1-3, with 7 bases lining up with TRBD1. After removal of 6 bases from V and 1 base from J, the junction contained 4 bases not matched to a gene. This CDR3 is built from 14 residues. Germline loops: CDR1 SGHTS, CDR2 YDEGEE. The CDR3 DNA reads TGTGCCAGCAACAGACAGGGATCTGGAAACACCATATATTTT. This encodes CASNRQGSGNTIYF.

With respect to this clone: As the CDR3 is not closed by the conserved phenylalanine or tryptophan, this likely results from a read error. The chain carries TRBV7-3 and TRBJ1-2; D call uncertain. The CDR3 length is 17 residues. Per germline, CDR1 SGHTA and CDR2 FQGTGA. Trimming cost V 5 bases and J 4 bases, with 23 bases left between them. In DNA form, the CDR3 reads TGTGCCAGCAGCCAGACCACTGCCGATAGACGGATCTATGGCTACACCTCC. Translation gives CASSQTTADRRIYGYTS.

The CDR3 region has the DNA TGTGCCAGCACGACGTCTAACAGGGGAGACTATGGCTACACCTTC. Translated: CASTTSNRGDYGYTF. The chain has TRBV27 and TRBJ1-2, with 7 positions matching TRBD1. The germline V gene encodes CDR1 MNHEY and CDR2 SMNVEV (reference sequence). This CDR3 is 15 amino acids long. V was pared by 7 bases and J by 3 bases, with 11 bases of the junction left unmatched.

This chain connects TRBV4-1 to TRBJ2-3; tentative D call: TRBD1 (5 bases). V was cut by 6 bases and J by 0 bases, with 16 bases left in between. The CDR3 covers 16 residues. Per the germline V gene, CDR1 is MGHRA and CDR2 is YSYEKL. The CDR3 here is CASSLRAQGSTDTQYF. The DNA of the CDR3 is TGCGCCAGCAGTTTACGGGCCCAGGGTAGCACAGATACGCAGTATTTT.

V and J are TRBV9 and TRBJ1-1; 7 bases align to TRBD1. CDR1 is SGDLS and CDR2 is YYNGEE in the germline V gene. This CDR3 is built from 14 residues. V trimming: 3 bases; J trimming: 0 bases; junction bases outside the gene matches: 2. CDR3 in DNA: TGTGCCAGCAGCGAGGGGGCGATGAACACTGAAGCTTTCTTT. It codes for CASSEGAMNTEAFF.

The rearrangement uses TRBV12-3 or TRBV12-4 and TRBJ1-2; 11 bases match TRBD1. CDR3 length equals 13 residues. The V and J ends lost 6 bases and 8 bases, in that order; junction bases with no gene match: 5. Here the CDR3 reads CASRPGQGEGYTF. CDR3 DNA sequence: TGTGCCAGCAGACCGGGACAGGGGGAGGGCTACACCTTC.

This clone was picked up one time. V is TRBV7-2 and J is TRBJ2-5; 9 bases align to TRBD2. CDR1 and CDR2 from the germline V gene are SGHTA and FQGNSA. The ends lost 6 bases at V and 5 bases at J; junction bases unmatched: 10. This CDR3 is 15 amino acids long. The CDR3 DNA sequence: TGTGCCAGCAGAAAAACTAGCGGGTTATTTGAGACCCAGTACTTC. Its translation is CASRKTSGLFETQYF.

The chain recombines TRBV12-5 with TRBJ1-5; no firm D call. CDR3 length: 13 amino acids. V was pared by 1 base and J by 0 bases, with 1 base between. The germline CDR1 and CDR2 sequences are LGHNT and FRNRAP. The DNA for the CDR3 is TGTGCTAGTGGTTTGGGTAGCAATCAGCCCCAGCATTTT. This translates into CASGLGSNQPQHF.

The chain is built from TRBV5-5 and TRBJ1-5; D is unclear. In germline, CDR1 is SGHKS, CDR2 YYEKEE (reference sequence). This CDR3 is 13 amino acids long. V was clipped by 0 bases and J by 7 bases, with 8 bases between them. As DNA, the CDR3 is TGTGCCAGCAGCTTGGGGCCCAAGCAGCCCCAGCATTTT. The encoded protein is CASSLGPKQPQHF.

The V and J genes are TRBV7-9 and TRBJ1-2, with D possibly being TRBD1 (6 bases). From germline, CDR1 is SEHNR and CDR2 FQNEAQ (reference sequence). V gave up 0 bases and J gave up 13 bases, with 15 bases separating them. This CDR3 is 13 amino acids long. CDR3 DNA sequence: TGTGCCAGCAGCTTAGCCCGGGACACTGGGAGCACCTTC. Its translation: CASSLARDTGSTF.

The CDR3 loop is CASSLWDFRRLGNQPQHF. DNA of the CDR3: TGTGCCAGCAGCTTGTGGGATTTTCGGAGACTTGGAAATCAGCCCCAGCATTTT. The genes are TRBV5-5 and TRBJ1-5, with no clear D. Germline CDR1 SGHKS, CDR2 YYEKEE (reference sequence). CDR3 length: 18 amino acids. The germline V and J ends were trimmed by 1 base and 4 bases, with 21 bases remaining between them. Using reference TRBV5-5 and TRBJ1-5 for the parts outside the CDR3, the full variable domain is DAGVTQSPTHLIKTRGQQVTLRCSPISGHKSVSWYQQVLGQGPQFIFQYYEKEERGRGNFPDRFSARQFPNYSSELNVNALLLGDSALYLCASSLWDFRRLGNQPQHFGDGTRLSIL.

This chain joins TRBV5-1 and TRBJ1-4; D possibly corresponds to TRBD1 (5 bases). Germline assignment: CDR1 SGHRS and CDR2 YFSETQ. Trimming removed 0 bases from V and 8 bases from J, with 14 bases in between. The CDR3 has 15 residues. CDR3 DNA: TGCGCCAGCAGCTTGGTAGGGGACGCAGAGGAAAAACTGTTTTTT. It yields the protein CASSLVGDAEEKLFF.

This clone was observed once. The chain combines TRBV4-1 with TRBJ1-3; a weak D match, TRBD1 (5 bases). This CDR3 contains 16 residues. The germline gives CDR1 MGHRA, CDR2 YSYEKL. The V end lost 1 base, the J end lost 5 bases, and 15 bases lay between the germline ends. CDR3 nucleotide sequence: TGCGCCAGCAGCCAAGGGCGAGGGGTAGAAAGAAACACCATATATTTT. Residues: CASSQGRGVERNTIYF.

This chain uses TRBV5-6 with TRBJ1-1; no reliable D call. The length of the CDR3 is 11 residues. Germline loops: CDR1 SGHDT, CDR2 YYEEEE. V shed 4 bases and J shed 7 bases, with 8 bases lying between them. The CDR3 coding sequence is TGTGCCAGCAGCCGTAGACTTGAAGCTTTCTTT. This sequence encodes CASSRRLEAFF.

In this sample, this clone turned up once. The V call is TRBV27, the J call TRBJ1-1; D gene ambiguous. V lost 5 bases and J 0 bases, leaving 10 bases between the germline ends. Germline lookup yields CDR1 MNHEY and CDR2 SMNVEV (reference sequence). This CDR3 is built from 14 residues. In DNA, the CDR3 is TGTGCCAGCAGTACCTTAGAGCTGAACACTGAAGCTTTCTTT. Protein sequence: CASSTLELNTEAFF.

The chain has TRBV27 and TRBJ1-2; maybe TRBD1 (5 bases). The CDR3 totals 15 residues. V dropped 2 bases and J dropped 8 bases, with 18 bases sitting between them. Germline CDR1 is MNHEY and CDR2 is SMNVEV (reference sequence). The CDR3 sequence is CASSLTVRGQRGYTF. CDR3 bases: TGTGCCAGCAGTTTAACGGTCCGGGGCCAGCGGGGCTACACCTTC.

The V call is TRBV3-1 (or the pseudogene TRBV3-2), the J call TRBJ1-4; D is unresolved. The CDR3 length is 14 residues. Germline CDR1 reads LGHDT; CDR2 reads YNNKEL (reference sequence). V was clipped by 2 bases and J by 8 bases, with 12 bases between them. The CDR3 bases are TGTGCCAGCAGCCAATCGCCGAGTCCGGAAAAACTGTTTTTT. Translated, it gives CASSQSPSPEKLFF.